This T cell receptor (beta chain) originates from a study of CD8+ T cells in alopecia areata. Study-wide background: Tofacitinib was taken orally by treated patients, and the dose was 5 to 10 mg twice daily.

It was cDNA, reverse transcribed from extracted RNA, that served as the sequencing template. Method: immunoSEQ multiplex PCR; TCRdb's copy keeps in-frame clones and lacks some. The sample has some 95,000 clones, about 45% seen once. This clone occurred a few times. Germline V gene data show CDR1 as MNHNY and CDR2 as SVGAGI (reference sequence). With 7 bases removed from V and 0 bases from J, the gap between germline ends came to 13 bases. The CDR3 is 14 amino acids. Source material: CD4+ T cells sorted from blood. The rearrangement links TRBV6-6 to TRBJ2-7, with D uncertain. The source of this sequence is a human donor with alopecia areata. The CDR3 sequence: CASMVRVTSYEQYF. The CDR3 nucleotides read TGTGCCAGCATGGTCAGAGTGACCTCCTACGAGCAGTACTTC.